These 30 T cell receptor beta chains share one sample of origin, sequenced in a study of cytomegalovirus exposure and HLA in healthy donors. Primers: 60 Vbeta forward and 13 Jbeta reverse. The repertoire was sequenced with immunoSEQ multiplex PCR; TCRdb's copy has only in-frame clones and lacks some. The sample contains about 130,000 clones, less than 85% of which appear only once. Source material: PBMCs. These receptors were collected from a male donor in good health and CMV-seronegative.

This chain joins TRBV14 and TRBJ1-1, with TRBD1 matching over 8 bases. The CDR3 length is 15 residues. The J segment lost 1 base and the V segment lost 4 bases, leaving 5 bases of the junction unmatched. Germline V gene data show CDR1 as SGHDN and CDR2 as FVKESK. The CDR3 DNA reads TGTGCCAGCAGCCGGAGGACAGGGAAGAACACTGAAGCTTTCTTT. This gives the protein CASSRRTGKNTEAFF.

V gene TRBV15 combines with J gene TRBJ1-5; D possibly corresponds to TRBD1 (6 bases). V lost 5 bases and J lost 5, with 10 bases in between. The length of the CDR3 is 13 residues. Germline CDR1 LNHNV, CDR2 YYDKDF (reference sequence). DNA for the CDR3: TGTGCCACCAGCCTAGGACAGTATCAGCCCCAGCATTTT. It is translated as CATSLGQYQPQHF.

CDR3 residues: CASSEGYSNQPQHF. CDR3 in DNA: TGTGCCAGCAGTGAAGGTTATAGCAATCAGCCCCAGCATTTT. The chain uses TRBV6-1 and TRBJ1-5; no firm D call. The ends were cut back, 1 base at V and 0 bases at J, with 4 bases in the middle. The CDR3 spans 14 residues. Germline CDR1 MNHNS, CDR2 SASEGT.

Note on this clone: A junction end diverges from the germline sequence, so it may reflect a read error. The rearrangement links TRBV7-9 to TRBJ1-1, with unresolved D. This CDR3 region has 12 residues. CDR1 is SEHNR and CDR2 is FQNEAQ in the germline V gene (reference sequence). CDR3 sequence (DNA): TGTTCCAGCAGCTTAGCTCTACCTGAAGCTTTCTTT. Protein product: CSSSLALPEAFF. Full variable domain (rest looked up from reference TRBV7-9 and TRBJ1-1): DTGVSQNPRHKITKRGQNVTFRCDPISEHNRLYWYRQTLGQGPEFLTYFQNEAQLEKSRLLSDRFSAERPKGSFSTLEIQRTEQGDSAMYLCSSSLALPEAFFGQGTRLTVV.

V and J are TRBV4-2 and TRBJ2-3; 8 nucleotides align to TRBD2. The CDR3 is 16 amino acids. Germline V gene sequence: CDR1 LGHNA, CDR2 YNFKEQ. The trim removed 4 bases at V and 6 bases at J, leaving 12 bases unmatched. The CDR3 DNA follows: TGTGCCAGCAGCCTCACACCCGGGGGGGCATCTGATACGCAGTATTTT. Translated, it gives CASSLTPGGASDTQYF.

This clone was counted between two and nine times. The chain is built from TRBV10-3 and TRBJ2-2; D is ambiguous. Germline V gives CDR1 ENHRY, CDR2 SYGVKD. The CDR3 totals 13 residues. Trimming cost V 5 bases and J 6 bases, with 10 bases left between them. The CDR3 loop is CAISTVSSGELFF. The CDR3 nucleotides are TGTGCCATCAGTACAGTCTCCTCCGGGGAGCTGTTTTTT.

A single count supports this clone. Here the CDR3 reads CASSLRAGGYTDTQYF. As DNA, the CDR3 is TGCGCCAGCAGCTTGAGAGCGGGGGGGTACACAGATACGCAGTATTTT. V and J are TRBV5-1 and TRBJ2-3; TRBD2 agrees at 10 bases. Germline loops: CDR1 SGHRS, CDR2 YFSETQ. With 1 base clipped from V and 2 bases from J, the junction kept 4 bases outside the gene matches. The CDR3 loop spans 16 amino acids.

The chain couples TRBV30 to TRBJ2-2; perhaps TRBD1 as D (5 bases). Germline CDR1 GTSNPN, CDR2 SVGIG (reference sequence). CDR3 length: 15 amino acids. V lost 8 bases to trimming and J lost 3 bases, with 19 bases between them. CDR3 in amino acids: CAVAIGGRDTGELFF. In nucleotides, the CDR3 is TGTGCCGTTGCGATCGGTGGCAGGGACACCGGGGAGCTGTTTTTT.

This sequence joins TRBV6-1 and TRBJ2-1; 7 nucleotides match TRBD2. J gave up 3 bases and V 6 bases, and 8 bases lay outside the gene matches. The length of the CDR3 is 15 residues. From germline, CDR1 is MNHNS and CDR2 SASEGT. This CDR3 reads CASSTGLVGYNEQFF. CDR3 coding DNA: TGTGCCAGCAGCACTGGACTAGTCGGCTACAATGAGCAGTTCTTC.

The rearrangement uses TRBV4-3 and TRBJ2-7, with D possibly being TRBD2 (7 bases). Between the trimmed V and J ends, which lost 3 bases and 4 bases, there was a span of 16 bases. CDR1 is LGHNA, CDR2 YSLEER, per germline. The CDR3 runs 15 residues. The CDR3 DNA reads TGCGCCAGCAGCCATAAAGCGGGACAACAGTACGAGCAGTACTTC. It is translated as CASSHKAGQQYEQYF.

V is TRBV5-5 and J is TRBJ2-3, with 8 bases fitting TRBD2. Germline lookup yields CDR1 SGHKS and CDR2 YYEKEE (reference sequence). The CDR3 is made up of 14 amino acids. The ends lost 5 bases at V and 0 bases at J; junction bases unmatched: 2. The CDR3, as DNA: TGTGCCAGCAGGACTAGCGCCAGCACAGATACGCAGTATTTT. Its protein product is CASRTSASTDTQYF.

This clone was seen a handful of times. CDR3 sequence (DNA): TGTGCCAGCAGCTTGAGTTTACAGGGGGCTGACGAGCAGTACTTC. It encodes CASSLSLQGADEQYF. This chain connects TRBV5-6 to TRBJ2-7, with 9 bases aligning to TRBD1. Germline CDR1 is SGHDT and CDR2 is YYEEEE. Trimming removed 1 base from V and 5 bases from J; junction bases left unmatched: 7. The CDR3 runs 15 residues. Based on the CDR3 plus reference TRBV5-6 and TRBJ2-7, the full variable domain is DAGVTQSPTHLIKTRGQQVTLRCSPKSGHDTVSWYQQALGQGPQFIFQYYEEEERQRGNFPDRFSGHQFPNYSSELNVNALLLGDSALYLCASSLSLQGADEQYFGPGTRLTVT.

This clone occurred once. V and J are TRBV5-6 and TRBJ2-2; TRBD2 is a possible D gene (6 bases). The germline gives CDR1 SGHDT, CDR2 YYEEEE. The CDR3 covers 15 residues. Trimming removed 4 bases from V and 6 bases from J, with 16 bases in between. In DNA, the CDR3 is TGTGCCAGCAGCCATGCGGGACTTATATCCGGGGAGCTGTTTTTT. As protein: CASSHAGLISGELFF.

This rearrangement joins TRBV5-4 to TRBJ2-7; perhaps TRBD2 as D (5 bases). The V end was cut by 0 bases, the J end by 7 bases, with 14 bases between. This CDR3 has 14 residues. Germline V gene data show CDR1 as SGHNT and CDR2 as YYREEE (reference sequence). The CDR3 nucleotides are TGTGCCAGCAGCTTGGCGTTGGGTTCGGGGGAGCAGTACTTC. Translating it yields CASSLALGSGEQYF.

The J gene is TRBJ2-3, the V gene TRBV19; no clear D gene. Trimming shortened V by 5 bases and J by 2 bases, and 14 bases separated the two germline ends. The length of the CDR3 is 15 residues. Per the germline V gene, CDR1 is LNHDA and CDR2 is SQIVND (reference sequence). CDR3 sequence: CASSSPSEDTDTQYF. Written as DNA, the CDR3 is TGTGCCAGTAGTTCCCCGAGCGAGGACACAGATACGCAGTATTTT. The full variable domain, completed using reference TRBV19 and TRBJ2-3, is DGGITQSPKYLFRKEGQNVTLSCEQNLNHDAMYWYRQDPGQGLRLIYYSQIVNDFQKGDIAEGYSVSREKKESFPLTVTSAQKNPTAFYLCASSSPSEDTDTQYFGPGTRLTVL.

This clone has only one observation. V usage is TRBV25-1 and J usage is TRBJ1-1, with 8 nucleotides matching TRBD1. Germline trimming cut 5 bases from V and 7 bases from J; bases unmatched to any gene: 6. Per the germline V gene, CDR1 is MGHDK and CDR2 is SYGVNS. The CDR3 is 13 amino acids. The CDR3 region has the DNA TGTGCCAGCAGTACCGGGACAGGAGTTGAAGCTTTCTTT. Its protein product is CASSTGTGVEAFF.

This clone occurred once. The same CDR3 arises from other DNA sequences in this sample as well. This chain uses TRBV11-2 with TRBJ2-7, with TRBD1 identical over 7 bases. The CDR3 is made up of 15 amino acids. From germline, CDR1 is SGHAT and CDR2 FQNNGV. The junction had 3 bases not matched to a gene; V was cut back by 1 base and J by 0 bases. CDR3 DNA: TGTGCCAGCAGCTTAGTATCAGGGGGCTCCTACGAGCAGTACTTC. Translated: CASSLVSGGSYEQYF.

The chain uses TRBV5-1 and TRBJ1-1; 11 bases map to TRBD1. CDR3 length: 14 amino acids. Germline V gene sequence: CDR1 SGHRS, CDR2 YFSETQ. V dropped 1 base and J dropped 6; count of bases not matched to a gene: 2. The CDR3 loop is CASSLPGQGAEAFF. CDR3 nucleotides: TGCGCCAGCAGCTTGCCGGGACAGGGGGCTGAAGCTTTCTTT.

The CDR3, as DNA: TGTGCCACCAGCCCACGTCCCTCCGGGGGGGCGGAAAAACTGTTTTTT. Translating it yields CATSPRPSGGAEKLFF. The V and J genes are TRBV15 and TRBJ1-4, with D tentatively TRBD1 (6 bases). Germline CDR1 is LNHNV and CDR2 is YYDKDF (reference sequence). Trimming stripped 5 bases from V and 8 bases from J, with 21 bases between. The CDR3 has 16 amino acids. Drawing the rest from reference TRBV15 and TRBJ1-4, the complete variable domain is DAMVIQNPRYQVTQFGKPVTLSCSQTLNHNVMYWYQQKSSQAPKLLFHYYDKDFNNEADTPDNFQSRRPNTSFCFLDIRSPGLGDTAMYLCATSPRPSGGAEKLFFGSGTQLSVL.

V is TRBV7-9 and J is TRBJ2-7; D gene uncertain. Germline loops: CDR1 SEHNR, CDR2 FQNEAQ (reference sequence). Trimming removed 5 bases at V and 3 bases at J, with 17 bases between. The CDR3 is 15 residues long. CDR3 sequence reads: CASSPLAGQDYEQYF. Here the CDR3 DNA reads TGTGCCAGCAGCCCTCTCGCTGGTCAGGACTACGAGCAGTACTTC.

V usage is TRBV10-2 and J usage is TRBJ1-1; D call uncertain. The V gene's germline CDR1 is WSHSY and CDR2 SAAADI. The CDR3 has 14 amino acids. V lost 4 bases and J 3 bases, leaving 12 bases between the germline ends. The CDR3 sequence is CASSGYMRDTEAFF. DNA for the CDR3: TGCGCCAGCAGTGGGTACATGCGGGACACTGAAGCTTTCTTT.

This clone was counted only a few times. This chain connects TRBV28 to TRBJ1-5; 8 bases fit TRBD1. Germline V CDR1 and CDR2: MDHEN, SYDVKM. The CDR3 covers 14 residues. V dropped 7 bases and J dropped 1; count of bases not matched to a gene: 3. The CDR3 DNA reads TGTGCCAGCACCAGGACAGGGAGCAATCAGCCCCAGCATTTT. Residues: CASTRTGSNQPQHF.

V gene TRBV5-4 combines with J gene TRBJ2-5; 10 positions match TRBD2. The J call may be in error: the DNA end matches TRBJ2-7 better. Per germline, CDR1 SGHNT and CDR2 YYREEE (reference sequence). CDR3 size: 14 residues. CDR3 loop: CASSPPSGSYEQYF. Written as DNA, the CDR3 is TGTGCCAGCAGCCCCCCTAGCGGGAGCTACGAGCAGTACTTC.

V gene TRBV6-5 combines with J gene TRBJ2-6, with D possibly being TRBD1 (6 bases). The V end was cut by 2 bases, the J end by 0 bases, with 8 bases between. Per germline, CDR1 MNHEY and CDR2 SVGAGI. The CDR3 totals 16 residues. The CDR3 loop is CASSYRTVSGANVLTF. The CDR3 nucleotides read TGTGCCAGCAGTTACAGGACAGTCTCTGGGGCCAACGTCCTGACTTTC.

As regards this clone: Other DNA variants within this sample encode the same CDR3. DNA of the CDR3: TGTGCCAGCAGCCCCAGGGGGCCCTACGAGCAGTACTTC. Residues: CASSPRGPYEQYF. J is TRBJ2-7 and V is TRBV5-4; 8 bases match TRBD1. Germline CDR1 and CDR2: SGHNT and YYREEE (reference sequence). The ends lost 4 bases at V and 2 bases at J; junction bases unmatched: 2. The CDR3 covers 13 residues.

The rearrangement links TRBV5-1 to TRBJ1-1; perhaps TRBD1 as D (5 bases). The CDR3 runs 12 residues. Trimming removed 4 bases from V and 10 bases from J, with 14 bases in between. Germline CDR1 and CDR2: SGHRS and YFSETQ. CDR3 sequence (DNA): TGCGCCAGCAGCCTGATTACAGGAGTAGCTTTCTTT. This sequence encodes CASSLITGVAFF.

The chain employs TRBV18 and TRBJ2-2; TRBD2 is a possible D gene (5 bases). CDR1 and CDR2 (germline): KGHSH, LQKENI. V was clipped by 5 bases and J by 5 bases, with 12 bases between them. The CDR3 spans 14 residues. CDR3 in amino acids: CASSLRVRTGELFF. The CDR3 DNA follows: TGTGCCAGCTCATTGCGGGTTCGGACCGGGGAGCTGTTTTTT. Full variable domain (missing parts from reference TRBV18 and TRBJ2-2): NAGVMQNPRHLVRRRGQEARLRCSPMKGHSHVYWYRQLPEEGLKFMVYLQKENIIDESGMPKERFSAEFPKEGPSILRIQQVVRGDSAAYFCASSLRVRTGELFFGEGSRLTVL.

This clone was detected only a few times. The V gene is TRBV19, the J gene TRBJ2-7; 12 bases align to TRBD2. The germline gives CDR1 LNHDA, CDR2 SQIVND (reference sequence). This CDR3 has 15 residues. J lost 2 bases, V lost 6 bases, and 5 bases had no gene match. The CDR3: CASRKLAGGAYEQYF. The CDR3 DNA reads as TGTGCCAGTAGGAAACTAGCGGGAGGAGCCTACGAGCAGTACTTC.

V usage is TRBV28 and J usage is TRBJ2-2, with a weak D call TRBD1 (5 bases). Germline lookup yields CDR1 MDHEN and CDR2 SYDVKM. V dropped 7 bases and J dropped 1 base, with 13 bases sitting between them. CDR3 size: 15 residues. The CDR3 DNA follows: TGTGCCAGCACCCAAATGACAGAGAACACCGGGGAGCTGTTTTTT. This encodes CASTQMTENTGELFF. The full variable domain, in which reference TRBV28 and TRBJ2-2 provide the parts outside the CDR3, is DVKVTQSSRYLVKRTGEKVFLECVQDMDHENMFWYRQDPGLGLRLIYFSYDVKMKEKGDIPEGYSVSREKKERFSLILESASTNQTSMYLCASTQMTENTGELFFGEGSRLTVL.

The rearrangement uses TRBV6-5 and TRBJ1-6; 7 nucleotides line up with TRBD1. The CDR3 totals 15 residues. Germline assignment: CDR1 MNHEY and CDR2 SVGAGI. V lost 4 bases, J lost 7 bases, and 7 bases stayed unmatched. The CDR3 sequence: CASSFDRDGNSPLHF. The CDR3 DNA sequence: TGTGCCAGCAGTTTTGACAGGGACGGGAATTCACCCCTCCACTTT.